Included here is one TCR beta chain sequence, with context. This clonotype was observed a single time. No cognate antigen has been identified for it. Qualities for individual bases were not recorded, and no much larger clone is one base off. A lone read offers only weak evidence. Reading the label with the study, this specimen's time point is: longitudinal time-point 3. Unsorted PBMC libraries were generated from 2 million PBMCs stored in RNAlater at -80 °C until RNA extraction. Peripheral blood was subjected to Ficoll-Hypaque density gradient centrifugation to isolate PBMCs, which were then cryopreserved in liquid nitrogen. The germline V gene (reference sequence) sets CDR1 to LNHDA and CDR2 to SQIVND. V loses 6 bases, J loses 3 bases, and the germline ends lie 16 bases apart. The CDR3, from cysteine to phenylalanine, totals 15 residues. The retained sequence is limited to the CDR3, 45 bases, with the frame set at the first base.

To synthesize cDNA, template-switch 5'RACE was performed with a primer carrying a 10-nucleotide random unique molecular identifier so that each TCR transcript was tagged. Every sequencing run covered 15-18 subjects and yielded more than 160 million TCR-beta sequences. Total RNA was extracted with the RNeasy kit. The KAPA Real-time Library Amplification kit was used to amplify TCR-beta VDJ regions with primers for the TCR constant region and the 5'RACE anchor. A first PCR added sample indexes and Illumina adaptors, and a second PCR then raised library yield. After Ampure bead purification, the TCR product of roughly 650 bp was size-selected on a 2% E-gel SizeSelection system. Before pooling, libraries had their quality checked on a Bioanalyzer, their concentration measured with Qubit, and their quantity determined with the Kapa Library Quantification kit. An Illumina HiSeq 2500 was used to sequence the libraries paired-end at 2 x 150 bp. To increase sequence diversity, about 23-30% phiX was spiked into each library pool. Regarding the original processing steps: Quality-filtered reads were processed with the UMI-based MiGEC pipeline, and over 75% of raw TCR sequences were removed by the MiGEC pipeline during error correction. IMGT germline references were used for alignment of VDJ genes, and clonotypes were defined by a unique CDR3 amino acid sequence together with V-J genes. Clonal expansion, Shannon diversity and CDR3 relatedness (CalcPairwiseDistances, ClusterSamples) were evaluated with VDJtools, and phylogenetic trees were built with CLCbio workbench. Using coefficient-of-variation modelling across technical triplicates, the study counted a clone as expanded if it had at least 8 unique UMIs. TCRdb handled the public reads itself, with Q25 trimming in fastp and clone calling in MiXCR, and kept productive beta chains. Here each entry gathers all rows of one CDR3 protein and keeps the most common genes and DNA. Here the V and J calls rest on TCRdb's processing, not on the authors' analysis. For this sample there are roughly 100,000 distinct CDR3 sequences; more than 10% appear just once. In total, the top ten clones hold 2.5% to 4% of the sample.

The sample comes from a study of neurological immune-mediated disorders (dated by TCRdb to the late 2010s). Study-wide context: The study compared peripheral blood TCR-beta repertoires of HTLV-I-associated myelopathy (HAM/TSP) patients, multiple sclerosis patients and healthy controls using UMI-based sequencing. The cohort included about 70 subjects: some 15 with HAM/TSP, about 34 with multiple sclerosis, and around 20 healthy controls. Alongside PBMC samples, the set of some 98 TCR-beta libraries contained longitudinal samples, technical triplicates, and paired CD4+ and CD8+ T-cell subsets that had been sorted. Each longitudinal HAM/TSP and healthy donor was sampled at 3 time-points spaced at roughly 3-40 month intervals.

General study outcomes and caveats: TCR clonal expansion was highest in HAM/TSP patients and lowest in MS patients, with MS patients falling below even healthy controls. No identical CDR3 amino acid sequences were found to be shared among expanded clones across subjects, suggesting that TCR-beta repertoires were private in all groups.

This sequence originates from a female donor with HTLV-1-associated myelopathy (HAM/TSP). Sequencing was performed on PBMCs. The sequence links TRBV19 to TRBJ2-3; the D region is possibly TRBD1 or TRBD2, each matching across 5 bases. The nucleotide sequence reads TGTGCCAGTAGGCTAATCGGGGCCAGGACAGATACGCAGTATTTT. The translation is CASRLIGARTDTQYF.